What follows is one T cell receptor beta chain and its context. The sample belongs to a study of Ad26.COV2.S vaccination and SARS-CoV-2 variants. As to treatment: some 19 received Ad26.COV2.S at low or high dose, single or two shots; several received placebo; per-sample allocation not given. Day 63 after the first vaccine or placebo injection was the time point for sampling. The table came from immunoSEQ multiplex PCR; TCRdb's copy has only in-frame clones and leaves some out. Counted here are about 350,000 clones, approximately 86% occurring once; the ten biggest clones make up about 11%. Germline loops: CDR1 SGHVS, CDR2 FQNEAQ. The V end lost 2 bases, the J end lost 2 bases, and 13 bases lay between the germline ends. The CDR3 is made up of 17 amino acids.

This receptor was taken from a person aged 18 to 65 who received the Ad26.COV2.S COVID-19 vaccine or a placebo. V and J are TRBV7-8 and TRBJ1-6; D call uncertain. Sequencing used peripheral blood, obtained in a trial of Ad26.COV2.S vaccine versus placebo. This CDR3 is CASSLNAVRPYNSPLHF. The CDR3 DNA is TGTGCCAGCAGCTTAAACGCCGTACGTCCCTATAATTCACCCCTCCACTTT.